This T cell receptor (beta chain) was found in a study of shared clonotypes between healthy human individuals. Several immunoSEQ 96-well plates shared each subset's DNA, each plate a replicate. Sequencing was performed with immunoSEQ multiplex PCR; in TCRdb, only in-frame clones are kept and a portion is missing. The sample comprises some 2,000,000 clones, roughly 94% of which are singletons, and under 0.15% rests with the top ten. Regarding this clone: Other nucleotide sequences in the sample specify the same CDR3.

CDR1 is MNHNY, CDR2 SVGAGI, per germline (reference sequence). V was trimmed by 2 bases and J by 4 bases, leaving 11 bases between them. The CDR3 is 14 residues long. The sample comprised naive CD4+ T cells sorted from blood. The subset denotes: CD45RA+ positively selected. The chain joins TRBV6-6 to TRBJ1-2; D unclear. The origin of this receptor is a man between 18 and 35 years old in good health. This CDR3 reads CASSYPGDTYGYTF. The DNA of the CDR3 is TGTGCCAGCAGTTACCCGGGAGATACCTATGGCTACACCTTC.